Sequencing of this T cell receptor beta chain was carried out in a study of blood T cell repertoires in COVID-19. CDR1 is LGHDT, CDR2 YNNKEL, per germline (reference sequence). The ends lost 2 bases at V and 6 bases at J; junction bases unmatched: 11. The CDR3 contains 16 residues. Using immunoSEQ multiplex PCR, the repertoire was profiled, and TCRdb retains in-frame clones only, with some absent. The sample yields approximately 220,000 clones, 65% to 90% seen once. The sample taken for sequencing was peripheral blood. The sequence was obtained from a man aged 50 to 59 with acute or convalescent COVID-19. The chain links TRBV3-1 (or the pseudogene TRBV3-2) to TRBJ1-2, with 8 positions matching TRBD1. The CDR3 sequence is CASSQPYPDRDHGYTF. The CDR3 nucleotides read TGTGCCAGCAGCCAACCTTACCCGGACAGGGATCATGGCTACACCTTC.